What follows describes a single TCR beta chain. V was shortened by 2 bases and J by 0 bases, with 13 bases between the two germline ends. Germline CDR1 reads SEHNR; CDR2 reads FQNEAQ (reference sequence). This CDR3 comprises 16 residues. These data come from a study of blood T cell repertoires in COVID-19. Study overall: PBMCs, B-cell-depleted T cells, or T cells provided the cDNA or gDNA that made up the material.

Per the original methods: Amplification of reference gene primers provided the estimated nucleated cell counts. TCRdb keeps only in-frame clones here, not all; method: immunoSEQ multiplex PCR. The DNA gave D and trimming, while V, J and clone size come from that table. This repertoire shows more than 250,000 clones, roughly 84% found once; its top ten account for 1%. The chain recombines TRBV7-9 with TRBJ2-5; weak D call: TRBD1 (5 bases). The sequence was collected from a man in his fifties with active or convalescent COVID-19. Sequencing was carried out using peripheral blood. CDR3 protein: CASSLRGGNYQETQYF. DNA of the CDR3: TGTGCCAGCAGCTTAAGGGGTGGGAACTACCAAGAGACCCAGTACTTC.